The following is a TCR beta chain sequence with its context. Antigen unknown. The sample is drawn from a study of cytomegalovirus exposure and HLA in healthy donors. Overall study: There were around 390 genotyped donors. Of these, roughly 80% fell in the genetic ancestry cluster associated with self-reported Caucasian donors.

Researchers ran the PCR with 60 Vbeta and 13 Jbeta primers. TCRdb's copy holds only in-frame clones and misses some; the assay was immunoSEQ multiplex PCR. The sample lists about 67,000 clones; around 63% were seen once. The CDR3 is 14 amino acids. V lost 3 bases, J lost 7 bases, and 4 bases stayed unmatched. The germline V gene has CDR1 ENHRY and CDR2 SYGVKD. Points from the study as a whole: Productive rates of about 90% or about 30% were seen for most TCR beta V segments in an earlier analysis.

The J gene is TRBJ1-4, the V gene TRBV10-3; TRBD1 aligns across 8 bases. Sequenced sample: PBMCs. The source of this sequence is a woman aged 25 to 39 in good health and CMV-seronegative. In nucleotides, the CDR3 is TGTGCCATCAGTGAAGGACAGGGTGGTGAAAAACTGTTTTTT. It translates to CAISEGQGGEKLFF.